What follows are 15 T cell receptor beta chains derived from one specimen sequenced in a study of blood T cell dynamics during melanoma immunotherapy. The time point is: pre-treatment baseline. Clones were read by immunoSEQ multiplex PCR, and TCRdb kept only the in-frame ones, dropping some. The top ten hold 12% of the sample, which has approximately 6,500 clones, around nine tenths seen once. The input for sequencing was cell-free DNA from blood, taken from a patient treated with checkpoint blockade. These receptors were taken from a human donor with melanoma.

The rearrangement links TRBV11-2 to TRBJ1-1; 10 positions agree with TRBD1. CDR1 is SGHAT, CDR2 FQNNGV, per germline. The CDR3 sequence is 16 residues long. V shed 0 bases and J 6 bases; nucleotides not matched to a gene: 7. As DNA, the CDR3 is TGTGCCAGCAGCTTAGATTCGGGGACAGGGGCGTCTGAAGCTTTCTTT. Its protein product is CASSLDSGTGASEAFF.

J is TRBJ1-1 and V is TRBV6-1; D is perhaps TRBD1 (5 bases). The germline CDR1 and CDR2 sequences are MNHNS and SASEGT. The germline V and J ends were trimmed by 10 bases and 5 bases, with 23 bases remaining between them. This CDR3 contains 15 residues. The CDR3 region has the DNA TGTGCCAACGGGGGAGGGTTGGGGATACGGACTGAAGCTTTCTTT. Protein product: CANGGGLGIRTEAFF.

The V and J genes are TRBV6-1 and TRBJ2-3; possible D gene TRBD1, 8 bases. Germline assignment: CDR1 MNHNS and CDR2 SASEGT. V was clipped by 6 bases and J by 0 bases, with 13 bases between them. The CDR3 length is 15 residues. DNA of the CDR3: TGTGCCAGCAGCGACAGGGGAGGGAGCACAGATACGCAGTATTTT. It encodes CASSDRGGSTDTQYF.

This clone has more than one count but fewer than ten. This chain joins TRBV18 and TRBJ1-2; maybe TRBD1 (6 bases). V was shortened by 2 bases and J by 4 bases, with 14 bases between the two germline ends. Per the germline V gene, CDR1 is KGHSH and CDR2 is LQKENI. This CDR3 is built from 15 residues. Written as DNA, the CDR3 is TGTGCCAGCTCACCAGATCGGGGGCAGCTCTATGGCTACACCTTC. The encoded protein is CASSPDRGQLYGYTF.

This chain connects TRBV6-5 to TRBJ2-5, with TRBD1 as a possible D gene (5 bases). V lost 8 bases and J 4 bases, leaving 14 bases between the germline ends. The CDR3 has 13 amino acids. The germline V gene encodes CDR1 MNHEY and CDR2 SVGAGI. The CDR3 loop reads CASSDSFGETQYF. The CDR3 DNA is TGTGCCAGCTCCGACAGTTTTGGAGAGACCCAGTACTTC.

The V and J genes are TRBV19 and TRBJ1-4; TRBD1 aligns across 7 bases. This CDR3 is built from 15 residues. V gave up 5 bases and J gave up 5 bases; unmatched junction bases: 8. The germline V gene has CDR1 LNHDA and CDR2 SQIVND (reference sequence). The CDR3 sequence: CASSLPDRLNEKLFF. DNA of the CDR3: TGTGCCAGTAGTCTTCCGGACAGGTTGAATGAAAAACTGTTTTTT. Full variable domain (missing parts from reference TRBV19 and TRBJ1-4): DGGITQSPKYLFRKEGQNVTLSCEQNLNHDAMYWYRQDPGQGLRLIYYSQIVNDFQKGDIAEGYSVSREKKESFPLTVTSAQKNPTAFYLCASSLPDRLNEKLFFGSGTQLSVL.

This chain links TRBV10-1 with TRBJ2-1, with 10 bases that match TRBD2. This CDR3 contains 19 residues. V shed 5 bases and J 8 bases; nucleotides not matched to a gene: 21. Looked up from germline, CDR1 is WNHNN and CDR2 is SYGVQD (reference sequence). The CDR3 loop reads CASSRTNSGRPPLVDEQFF. The CDR3 DNA is TGCGCCAGCAGTCGAACCAATAGCGGGAGGCCTCCTCTGGTCGATGAGCAGTTCTTC.

The CDR3 reads CASRTGGPKEQFF. The CDR3 bases are TGTGCCAGCAGGACGGGGGGGCCGAAGGAGCAGTTCTTC. This chain connects TRBV27 to TRBJ2-1, with 8 bases aligning to TRBD2. V lost 6 bases, J lost 10 bases, and 8 bases stayed unmatched. The CDR3 runs 13 residues. The V gene's germline CDR1 is MNHEY and CDR2 SMNVEV (reference sequence).

This chain joins TRBV9 and TRBJ2-7, with a weak D call TRBD1 (6 bases). This CDR3 has 13 residues. V was trimmed by 3 bases and J by 3 bases, leaving 10 bases between them. Germline loops: CDR1 SGDLS, CDR2 YYNGEE. CDR3 coding DNA: TGTGCCAGCAGCGCCTCGACAGGCTACGAGCAGTACTTC. Amino acid sequence: CASSASTGYEQYF.

The chain couples TRBV2 to TRBJ1-2; perhaps TRBD1 as D (5 bases). The CDR3 contains 14 residues. Germline V gene data show CDR1 as SNHLY and CDR2 as FYNNEI. V lost 10 bases and J lost 1, with 16 bases in between. DNA for the CDR3: TGTGCCACCACCGGGACCGCGTTTAACTATGGCTACACCTTC. Protein product: CATTGTAFNYGYTF. Variable domain in full (rest from reference TRBV2 and TRBJ1-2): EPEVTQTPSHQVTQMGQEVILRCVPISNHLYFYWYRQILGQKVEFLVSFYNNEISEKSEIFDDQFSVERPDGSNFTLKIRSTKLEDSAMYFCATTGTAFNYGYTFGSGTRLTVV.

V usage is TRBV4-2 and J usage is TRBJ1-3; D is undetermined. The V and J ends lost 0 bases and 6 bases respectively, with 6 bases between them. Per germline, CDR1 LGHNA and CDR2 YNFKEQ. This CDR3 spans 13 amino acids. The CDR3 reads CASSQDRANTIYF. The CDR3 DNA reads as TGTGCCAGCAGCCAAGATCGGGCAAACACCATATATTTT.

The rearrangement uses TRBV28 and TRBJ2-4, with 9 bases identical to TRBD2. CDR1 and CDR2 from the germline V gene are MDHEN and SYDVKM. Trimming removed 4 bases from V and 3 bases from J; junction bases left unmatched: 10. The CDR3 covers 17 residues. The CDR3 spells CASSYPSGNVDKNIQYF. CDR3 in DNA: TGTGCCAGCAGTTACCCTAGCGGGAACGTGGACAAAAACATTCAGTACTTC.

The chain is built from TRBV4-1 and TRBJ2-1; D might be TRBD1 (6 bases). The germline V and J ends were trimmed by 1 base and 14 bases, with 9 bases remaining between them. The CDR3 spans 11 residues. Germline V CDR1 and CDR2: MGHRA, YSYEKL. DNA of the CDR3: TGCGCCAGCAGCCAAGGAAACAGGGAGTTCTTC. Translating gives CASSQGNREFF.

There are a few counts of this clone. The genes are TRBV6-1 and TRBJ2-2; D call uncertain. The germline V gene encodes CDR1 MNHNS and CDR2 SASEGT. The V end was cut by 8 bases, the J end by 3 bases, with 10 bases between. This CDR3 comprises 13 residues. CDR3 nucleotide sequence: TGTGCCAGCTCTTCGCAATACACCGGGGAGCTGTTTTTT. It translates to CASSSQYTGELFF.

J is TRBJ2-2 and V is TRBV5-6; no definite D call. V dropped 4 bases and J dropped 3 bases, with 13 bases sitting between them. CDR3 length: 15 amino acids. In germline, CDR1 is SGHDT, CDR2 YYEEEE. As DNA, the CDR3 is TGTGCCAGCAGCGGTTTTGGGTCGGACACCGGGGAGCTGTTTTTT. Its translation is CASSGFGSDTGELFF.